These 21 T cell receptor beta chains originate from one sample sequenced in a study of shared clonotypes between healthy human individuals. Sequenced by immunoSEQ multiplex PCR; TCRdb stores in-frame clones only, minus some. Here the sample spans some 1 million clones, 70% to 80% being singletons. Sequenced sample: memory CD4+ T cells sorted from blood. Subset in this sample: CD45RA-negative fraction. These receptors came from a man younger than 35 in good health.

This clone has a count of ten or more. Other nucleotide sequences in the sample specify the same CDR3. The genes are TRBV10-3 and TRBJ1-4; the match to TRBD1 covers 10 bases. CDR3 size: 14 residues. The junction had 3 bases not matched to a gene; V was cut back by 4 bases and J by 7 bases. Germline lookup yields CDR1 ENHRY and CDR2 SYGVKD. The CDR3 nucleotides read TGTGCCATCAGTGCCGGGACAGGGGTTGAAAAACTGTTTTTT. Translation: CAISAGTGVEKLFF.

The rearrangement uses TRBV5-1 and TRBJ1-4; TRBD1 matches 10 bases. The germline gives CDR1 SGHRS, CDR2 YFSETQ. V shed 5 bases, J shed 0 bases, and the junction held 4 bases outside the gene matches. This CDR3 spans 16 amino acids. DNA of the CDR3: TGCGCCAGCAGGACAGGGGGCCTTTCAACTAATGAAAAACTGTTTTTT. This codes for CASRTGGLSTNEKLFF.

This clone was seen only once. This sequence joins TRBV10-3 and TRBJ2-7; possible D gene TRBD1, 6 bases. V lost 7 bases to trimming and J lost 4 bases, with 14 bases between them. CDR1 is ENHRY, CDR2 SYGVKD, per germline. This CDR3 region has 13 residues. The CDR3 reads CAIKQGKSYEQYF. CDR3 sequence (DNA): TGTGCCATCAAACAGGGAAAATCTTACGAGCAGTACTTC.

This clone was detected only once. This chain links TRBV9 with TRBJ2-1, with D unclear. The CDR3 covers 23 residues. Looked up from germline, CDR1 is SGDLS and CDR2 is YYNGEE. Trimming took 4 bases from V and 9 from J, leaving 44 bases between them. The CDR3 spells CASSSPVGFPSSKARVTATEQFF. Here the CDR3 DNA reads TGTGCCAGCAGCTCCCCCGTAGGGTTCCCCTCCAGCAAAGCTAGGGTCACAGCCACTGAGCAGTTCTTC.

The chain couples TRBV4-1 to TRBJ2-7; D perhaps matches TRBD1 (5 bases). This CDR3 has 13 amino acids. Germline CDR1 is MGHRA and CDR2 is YSYEKL. V lost 4 bases, J lost 3 bases, and 10 bases lay in between. CDR3: CASSPREYYEQYF. The CDR3 nucleotides are TGCGCCAGCAGCCCCAGGGAATACTACGAGCAGTACTTC.

As for this clone: This specimen includes other DNA sequences encoding the same CDR3. The J gene is TRBJ2-2, the V gene TRBV4-1; D not certain. The CDR3 has 16 amino acids. Trimming left V 4 bases short and J 0 bases short, with 12 bases between. Looked up from germline, CDR1 is MGHRA and CDR2 is YSYEKL. The CDR3 DNA reads as TGCGCCAGCAGCCCCGAAGGGCTCACGAACACCGGGGAGCTGTTTTTT. Encoded protein: CASSPEGLTNTGELFF.

This chain uses TRBV18 with TRBJ1-4, with 9 positions matching TRBD1. CDR1 is KGHSH and CDR2 is LQKENI in the germline V gene. V gave up 3 bases and J gave up 5 bases; unmatched junction bases: 1. The CDR3 is made up of 14 amino acids. The CDR3 sequence is CASSPTGGNEKLFF. CDR3 DNA: TGTGCCAGCTCACCGACAGGGGGAAATGAAAAACTGTTTTTT.

The chain links TRBV5-1 to TRBJ2-1; TRBD2 agrees at 11 bases. V was clipped by 4 bases and J by 3 bases; unmatched bases: 6. CDR1 is SGHRS and CDR2 is YFSETQ in the germline V gene. The CDR3 sequence is 16 residues long. The CDR3 sequence is CASSLGLAAVYNEQFF. The CDR3 bases are TGCGCCAGCAGCCTGGGACTAGCGGCCGTCTACAATGAGCAGTTCTTC. Using reference TRBV5-1 and TRBJ2-1 for the parts outside the CDR3, the full variable domain is KAGVTQTPRYLIKTRGQQVTLSCSPISGHRSVSWYQQTPGQGLQFLFEYFSETQRNKGNFPGRFSGRQFSNSRSEMNVSTLELGDSALYLCASSLGLAAVYNEQFFGPGTRLTVL.

The chain uses TRBV7-9 and TRBJ1-1; 9 nucleotides match TRBD1. The junction had 8 bases not matched to a gene; V was cut back by 5 bases and J by 7 bases. Germline CDR1 reads SEHNR; CDR2 reads FQNEAQ (reference sequence). The CDR3 runs to 14 residues. CDR3 nucleotide sequence: TGTGCCAGCAGCCCCCGACAGGGGGGGGGTGAAGCTTTCTTT. Encoded protein: CASSPRQGGGEAFF.

The rearrangement links TRBV7-9 to TRBJ2-1; 11 bases match TRBD2. With 5 bases clipped from V and 0 bases from J, the junction kept 6 bases outside the gene matches. Germline CDR1 is SEHNR and CDR2 is FQNEAQ (reference sequence). This CDR3 region has 17 residues. CDR3 nucleotides: TGTGCCAGCAGCCCGGGACTAGCGGCCAGCTCCTACAATGAGCAGTTCTTC. It translates to CASSPGLAASSYNEQFF. Full variable domain (outside the CDR3, taken from reference TRBV7-9 and TRBJ2-1): DTGVSQNPRHKITKRGQNVTFRCDPISEHNRLYWYRQTLGQGPEFLTYFQNEAQLEKSRLLSDRFSAERPKGSFSTLEIQRTEQGDSAMYLCASSPGLAASSYNEQFFGPGTRLTVL.

This clone was counted once. CDR3 region: CASSSWGVAFYNEQFF. In nucleotides, the CDR3 is TGTGCCAGCAGCTCGTGGGGGGTAGCGTTCTACAATGAGCAGTTCTTC. The chain links TRBV9 to TRBJ2-1, with D perhaps TRBD2 (6 bases). The V end lost 4 bases, the J end lost 3 bases, and 17 bases lay between the germline ends. The CDR3 has 16 residues. Germline V gene lookup returns CDR1 SGDLS and CDR2 YYNGEE.

To note about this clone: Other DNA sequences in this sample translate to the same CDR3. This chain's CDR3 is CASSRSGSSYNEQFF. The CDR3 DNA sequence: TGTGCCAGCAGCCGTAGCGGGAGCTCCTACAATGAGCAGTTCTTC. The chain employs TRBV6-5 and TRBJ2-1, with 9 bases identical to TRBD2. The CDR3 consists of 15 residues. V lost 6 bases to trimming and J lost 0 bases; unmatched junction nucleotides: 3. CDR1 and CDR2 from the germline V gene are MNHEY and SVGAGI.

This chain links TRBV5-1 with TRBJ2-2; D remains ambiguous. The germline V and J ends were trimmed by 0 bases and 1 base, with 10 bases remaining between them. Germline lookup yields CDR1 SGHRS and CDR2 YFSETQ. This CDR3 is 16 amino acids long. Here the CDR3 reads CASSLDAIGNTGELFF. DNA for the CDR3: TGCGCCAGCAGCTTGGATGCGATCGGGAACACCGGGGAGCTGTTTTTT. Combining the CDR3 with reference TRBV5-1 and TRBJ2-2 gives the whole variable domain KAGVTQTPRYLIKTRGQQVTLSCSPISGHRSVSWYQQTPGQGLQFLFEYFSETQRNKGNFPGRFSGRQFSNSRSEMNVSTLELGDSALYLCASSLDAIGNTGELFFGEGSRLTVL.

The V call is TRBV6-5, the J call TRBJ1-2; the match to TRBD1 covers 9 bases. CDR1 and CDR2 from the germline V gene are MNHEY and SVGAGI. The CDR3 is made up of 13 amino acids. J lost 12 bases, V lost 4 bases, and 9 bases had no gene match. CDR3 loop: CASSWKTGTGHTF. In DNA, the CDR3 is TGTGCCAGCAGTTGGAAAACCGGGACAGGGCACACCTTC.

The rearrangement uses TRBV4-1 and TRBJ2-1, with 7 bases fitting TRBD2. Trimming cost V 3 bases and J 1 base; bases outside gene matches: 6. The CDR3 is made up of 16 amino acids. The V gene's germline CDR1 is MGHRA and CDR2 YSYEKL. CDR3 coding DNA: TGCGCCAGCAGCCAGGGGGGGACCGCTTCCTACAATGAGCAGTTCTTC. Amino acid sequence: CASSQGGTASYNEQFF.

This clone was found once. The chain employs TRBV2 and TRBJ1-3; 9 nucleotides align to TRBD1. Germline loops: CDR1 SNHLY, CDR2 FYNNEI. The CDR3 consists of 16 residues. Trimming cost V 5 bases and J 4 bases; bases outside gene matches: 9. Written as DNA, the CDR3 is TGTGCCAGCAGTATCAACAGGGGGCTTCAGGGAAACACCATATATTTT. Translated: CASSINRGLQGNTIYF.

A word on this clone: The same CDR3 is also encoded by other DNA sequences in this sample. V and J are TRBV11-2 and TRBJ2-7; 7 bases agree with TRBD1. With V trimmed by 1 base and J by 2 bases, 5 bases remained unmatched. There are 15 residues in the CDR3. The germline V gene has CDR1 SGHAT and CDR2 FQNNGV. The CDR3 loop is CASSLGAGGPYEQYF. The CDR3, as DNA: TGTGCCAGCAGCTTAGGGGCAGGGGGTCCCTACGAGCAGTACTTC.

This clone has a single count. The V gene is TRBV7-8, the J gene TRBJ2-5; a weak D match, TRBD2 (5 bases). CDR3 length equals 13 residues. Looked up from germline, CDR1 is SGHVS and CDR2 is FQNEAQ. Trimming cost V 0 bases and J 5 bases, with 7 bases left between them. The CDR3 sequence: CASSLATGETQYF. The CDR3 bases are TGTGCCAGCAGCTTAGCGACGGGGGAGACCCAGTACTTC.

The J gene is TRBJ2-7, the V gene TRBV2; 12 nucleotides line up with TRBD1. After removal of 6 bases from V and 7 bases from J, the junction contained 4 bases not matched to a gene. CDR3 length equals 13 residues. Germline loops: CDR1 SNHLY, CDR2 FYNNEI. The CDR3, as DNA: TGTGCCAGCAGGGGACAGGGGGCTCGGGAGCAGTACTTC. It translates to CASRGQGAREQYF.

The genes are TRBV28 and TRBJ2-1; 11 bases line up with TRBD1. V lost 7 bases and J lost 6; bases outside the gene matches: 8. The CDR3 spans 15 residues. Germline V gene lookup returns CDR1 MDHEN and CDR2 SYDVKM. CDR3 sequence: CASTRAGQGGNEQFF. The DNA for the CDR3 is TGTGCCAGCACTAGGGCGGGACAGGGGGGCAATGAGCAGTTCTTC.

The chain recombines TRBV7-9 with TRBJ1-1, with D uncertain. This CDR3 is 13 amino acids long. The germline gives CDR1 SEHNR, CDR2 FQNEAQ (reference sequence). The ends were cut back, 5 bases at V and 8 bases at J, with 15 bases in the middle. The DNA for the CDR3 is TGTGCCAGCAGCCCCAAAGGGTCAGCAGAAGCTTTCTTT. It specifies CASSPKGSAEAFF.